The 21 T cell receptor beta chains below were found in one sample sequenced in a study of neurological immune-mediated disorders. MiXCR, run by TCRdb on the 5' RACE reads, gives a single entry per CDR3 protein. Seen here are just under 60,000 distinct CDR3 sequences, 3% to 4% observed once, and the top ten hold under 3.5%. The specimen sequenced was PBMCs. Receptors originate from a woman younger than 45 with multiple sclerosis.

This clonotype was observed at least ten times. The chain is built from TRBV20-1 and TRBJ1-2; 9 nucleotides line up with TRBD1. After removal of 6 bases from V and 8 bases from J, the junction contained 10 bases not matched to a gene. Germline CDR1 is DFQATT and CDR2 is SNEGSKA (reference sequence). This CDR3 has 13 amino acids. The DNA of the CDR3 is TGCAGTGCCCGGGACAGGGCCCCATTGGGCTACACCTTC. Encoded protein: CSARDRAPLGYTF.

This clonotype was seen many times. CDR3 bases: TGTGCCAGCAGCCCTAGCGGGGGCGACGAGCAGTACTTC. Amino acid sequence: CASSPSGGDEQYF. V gene TRBV7-2 combines with J gene TRBJ2-7, with 10 nucleotides matching TRBD2. The CDR3 loop spans 13 amino acids. J was trimmed by 5 bases and V by 5 bases; bases with no gene match: 3. Looked up from germline, CDR1 is SGHTA and CDR2 is FQGNSA.

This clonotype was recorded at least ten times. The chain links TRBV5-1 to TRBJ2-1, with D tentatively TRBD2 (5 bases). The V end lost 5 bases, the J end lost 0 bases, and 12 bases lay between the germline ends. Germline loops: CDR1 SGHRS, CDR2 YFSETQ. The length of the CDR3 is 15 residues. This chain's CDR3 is CASRVEAGSYNEQFF. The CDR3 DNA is TGCGCCAGCAGAGTCGAGGCGGGCTCCTACAATGAGCAGTTCTTC.

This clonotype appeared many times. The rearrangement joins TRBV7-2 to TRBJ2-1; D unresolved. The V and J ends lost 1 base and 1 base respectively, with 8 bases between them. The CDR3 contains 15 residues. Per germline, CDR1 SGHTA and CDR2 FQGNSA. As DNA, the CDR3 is TGTGCCAGCAGCTTAGATCAGGTTTCCTACAATGAGCAGTTCTTC. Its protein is CASSLDQVSYNEQFF.

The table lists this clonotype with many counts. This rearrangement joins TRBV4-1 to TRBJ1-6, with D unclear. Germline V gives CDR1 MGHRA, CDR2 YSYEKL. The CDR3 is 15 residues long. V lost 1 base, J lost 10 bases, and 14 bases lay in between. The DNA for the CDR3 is TGCGCCAGCAGCCAAGGATCGCCAGGTGGATCACCCCTCCACTTT. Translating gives CASSQGSPGGSPLHF.

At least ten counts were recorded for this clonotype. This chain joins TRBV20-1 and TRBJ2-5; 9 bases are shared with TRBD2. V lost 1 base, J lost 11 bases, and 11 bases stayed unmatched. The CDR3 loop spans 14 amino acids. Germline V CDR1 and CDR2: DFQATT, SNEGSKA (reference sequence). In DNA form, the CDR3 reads TGCAGTGCTAGAGCCCCACATGGGCTAGCGGGACAGTACTTC. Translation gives CSARAPHGLAGQYF.

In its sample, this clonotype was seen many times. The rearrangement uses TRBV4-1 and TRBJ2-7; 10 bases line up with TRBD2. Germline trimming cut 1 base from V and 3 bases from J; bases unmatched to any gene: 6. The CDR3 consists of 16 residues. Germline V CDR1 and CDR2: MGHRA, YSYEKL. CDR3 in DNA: TGCGCCAGCAGCCAAGGCAGGGCTAGCGGGAGCTACGAGCAGTACTTC. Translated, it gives CASSQGRASGSYEQYF.

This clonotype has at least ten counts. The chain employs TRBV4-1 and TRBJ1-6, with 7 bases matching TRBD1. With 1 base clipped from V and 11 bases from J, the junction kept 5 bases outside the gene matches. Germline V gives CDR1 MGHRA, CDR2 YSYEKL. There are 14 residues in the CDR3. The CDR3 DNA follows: TGCGCCAGCAGCCAAGGGACAGGAGAGGCACCCCTCCACTTT. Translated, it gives CASSQGTGEAPLHF.

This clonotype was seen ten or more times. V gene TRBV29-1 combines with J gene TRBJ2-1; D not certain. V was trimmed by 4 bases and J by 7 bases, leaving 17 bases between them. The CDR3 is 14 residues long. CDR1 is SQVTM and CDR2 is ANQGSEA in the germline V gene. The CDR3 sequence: CSVGAVSRSNEQFF. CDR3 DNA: TGCAGCGTTGGGGCAGTATCTAGAAGTAATGAGCAGTTCTTC.

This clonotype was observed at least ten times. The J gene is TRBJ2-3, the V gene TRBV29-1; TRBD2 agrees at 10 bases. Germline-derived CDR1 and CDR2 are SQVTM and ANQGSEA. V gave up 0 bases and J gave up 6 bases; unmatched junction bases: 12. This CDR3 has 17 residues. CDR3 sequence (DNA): TGCAGCGTTGAAGATCCCCTAGCGGGAGTTATAGGGGATACGCAGTATTTT. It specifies CSVEDPLAGVIGDTQYF.

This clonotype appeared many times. CDR3 coding DNA: TGCGCCAGCAGCCTCGAGACAGGGATGACTGGGGCCAACGTCCTGACTTTC. It is translated as CASSLETGMTGANVLTF. This chain connects TRBV5-1 to TRBJ2-6; TRBD1 matches at 7 bases. In germline, CDR1 is SGHRS, CDR2 YFSETQ. Losses at the gene ends were 4 bases for V and 2 bases for J; bases not matched to a gene: 9. The CDR3 sequence is 17 residues long.

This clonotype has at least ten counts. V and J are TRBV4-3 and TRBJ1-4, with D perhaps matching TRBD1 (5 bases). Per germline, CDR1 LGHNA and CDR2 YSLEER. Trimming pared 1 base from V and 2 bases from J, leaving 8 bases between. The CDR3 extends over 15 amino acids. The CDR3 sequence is CASSQGGVTNEKLFF. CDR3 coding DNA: TGCGCCAGCAGCCAAGGAGGGGTTACTAATGAAAAACTGTTTTTT.

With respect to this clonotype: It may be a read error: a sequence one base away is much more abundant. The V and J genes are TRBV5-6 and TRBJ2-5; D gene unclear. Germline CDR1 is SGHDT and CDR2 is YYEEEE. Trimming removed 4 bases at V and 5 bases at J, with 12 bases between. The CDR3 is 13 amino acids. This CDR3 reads CASSPKRVETQYF. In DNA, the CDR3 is TGTGCCAGCAGCCCCAAAAGGGTTGAGACCCAGTACTTC.

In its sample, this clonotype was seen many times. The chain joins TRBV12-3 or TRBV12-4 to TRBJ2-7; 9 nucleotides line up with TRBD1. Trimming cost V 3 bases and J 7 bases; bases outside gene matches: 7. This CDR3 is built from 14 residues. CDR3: CASSLPQGANEQYF. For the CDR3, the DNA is TGTGCCAGCAGTTTGCCACAGGGGGCAAATGAGCAGTACTTC.

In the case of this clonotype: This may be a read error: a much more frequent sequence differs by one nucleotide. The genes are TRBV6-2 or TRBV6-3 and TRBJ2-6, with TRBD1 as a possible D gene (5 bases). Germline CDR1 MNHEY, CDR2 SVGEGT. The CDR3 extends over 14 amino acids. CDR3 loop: CASGNYAGAKVLTF. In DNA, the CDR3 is TGTGCCAGCGGGAACTATGCTGGGGCCAAAGTCCTGACTTTC.

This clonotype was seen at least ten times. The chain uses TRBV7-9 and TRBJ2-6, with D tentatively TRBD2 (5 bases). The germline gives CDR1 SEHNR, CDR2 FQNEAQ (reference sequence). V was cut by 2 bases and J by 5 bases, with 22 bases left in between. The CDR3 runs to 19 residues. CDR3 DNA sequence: TGTGCCAGCAGCTTATCCCGGACGACCGGGATGTCGCGGGCCAACGTCCTGACTTTC. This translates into CASSLSRTTGMSRANVLTF.

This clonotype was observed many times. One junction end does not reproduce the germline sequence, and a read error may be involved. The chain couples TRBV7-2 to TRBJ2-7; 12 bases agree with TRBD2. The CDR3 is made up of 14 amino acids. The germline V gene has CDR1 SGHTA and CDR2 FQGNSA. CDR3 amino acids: CASSLAGGLHEQYF. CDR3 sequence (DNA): TGTGCCAGCAGCCTAGCGGGAGGGCTCCACGAGCAGTACTTC.

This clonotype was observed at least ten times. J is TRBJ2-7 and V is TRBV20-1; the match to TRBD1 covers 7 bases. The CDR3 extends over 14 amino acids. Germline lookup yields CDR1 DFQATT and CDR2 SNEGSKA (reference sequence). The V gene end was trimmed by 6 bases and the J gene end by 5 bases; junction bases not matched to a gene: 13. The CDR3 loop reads CSAVRPTGLDEQYF. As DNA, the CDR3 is TGCAGTGCGGTCCGGCCGACAGGGCTCGACGAGCAGTACTTC.

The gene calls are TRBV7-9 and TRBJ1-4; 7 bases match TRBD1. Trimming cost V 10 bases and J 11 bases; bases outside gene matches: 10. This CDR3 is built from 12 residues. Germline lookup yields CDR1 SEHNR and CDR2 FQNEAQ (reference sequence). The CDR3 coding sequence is TGTGCCATACGCTCCACAGGGGACAAACTGTTTTTT. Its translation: CAIRSTGDKLFF.

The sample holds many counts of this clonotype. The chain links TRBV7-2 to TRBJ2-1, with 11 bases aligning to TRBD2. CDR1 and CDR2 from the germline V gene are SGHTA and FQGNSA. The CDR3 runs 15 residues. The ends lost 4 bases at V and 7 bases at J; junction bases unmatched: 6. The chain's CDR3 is CASSYTSGGPNEQFF. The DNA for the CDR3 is TGTGCCAGCAGCTATACTAGCGGGGGCCCGAATGAGCAGTTCTTC.

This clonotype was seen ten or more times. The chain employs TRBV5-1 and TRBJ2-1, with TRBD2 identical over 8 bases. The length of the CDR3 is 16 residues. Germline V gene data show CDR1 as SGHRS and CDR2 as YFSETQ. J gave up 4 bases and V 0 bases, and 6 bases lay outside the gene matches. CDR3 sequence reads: CASSLGFSGAYNEQFF. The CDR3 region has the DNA TGCGCCAGCAGCTTGGGCTTTAGCGGGGCATACAATGAGCAGTTCTTC.